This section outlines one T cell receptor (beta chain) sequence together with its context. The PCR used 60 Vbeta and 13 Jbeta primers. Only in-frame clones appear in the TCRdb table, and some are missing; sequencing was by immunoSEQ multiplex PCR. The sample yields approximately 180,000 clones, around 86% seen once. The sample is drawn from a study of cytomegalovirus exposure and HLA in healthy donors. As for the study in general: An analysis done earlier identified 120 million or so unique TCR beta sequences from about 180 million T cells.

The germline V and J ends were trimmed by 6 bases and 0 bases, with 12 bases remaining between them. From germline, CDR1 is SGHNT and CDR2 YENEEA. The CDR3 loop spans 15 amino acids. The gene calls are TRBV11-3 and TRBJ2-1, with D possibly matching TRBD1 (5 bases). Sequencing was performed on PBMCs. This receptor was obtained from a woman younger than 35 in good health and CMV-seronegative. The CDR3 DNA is TGTGCCAGCAGACCAAGGGGTAGCTCCTACAATGAGCAGTTCTTC. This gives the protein CASRPRGSSYNEQFF.